This T cell receptor beta chain originates from a study of CD8 T cells in Susac syndrome. An amount of RNA that ranged from roughly 0.45 to 1 ug was reverse transcribed with random hexamers. TCRdb re-analysed the immunoSEQ multiplex PCR reads in MiXCR, keeping a single row per CDR3 protein. Seen here are approximately 120,000 distinct CDR3 sequences, just under 95% observed once, and the top ten hold roughly 0.08%. There are a few counts of this clonotype. This TCR derives from a human donor in good health. Sample: CD4+ T cells from PBMCs.

The CDR3: CASSDSYEQYF. DNA of the CDR3: TGTGCCAGCAGTGACTCCTACGAGCAGTACTTC. The V and J genes are TRBV25-1 and TRBJ2-7, with no clear D. The CDR3 length is 11 residues. V shed 3 bases and J shed 0 bases, with 0 bases lying between them. Germline V gives CDR1 MGHDK, CDR2 SYGVNS.